This entry lists 8 T cell receptor beta chains sequenced from one sample in a study of a mutant IDH1 vaccine in newly diagnosed glioma. The time point was: week 35, safety follow-up. The investigators gave 300 ug of mutant IDH1 20-mer peptide in each vaccine dose, together with topical imiquimod. Antigens of these TCRs are unknown. Libraries were prepared by immunoSEQ multiplex PCR; TCRdb keeps only in-frame clonotypes and omits some of them. The repertoire has fewer than 45,000 clones, roughly 79% of them found once; the top ten carry around 4.5%. The sequencing here drew on PBMCs, taken from a glioma patient whose treatment included an IDH1 peptide vaccine. Receptor source: a woman between 40 and 55 years old with glioma. Some clones in this sample may be carry-over from other donors' samples.

Points on this clone: At one end the junction does not follow the germline gene, possibly because of a read error. The chain joins TRBV2 to TRBJ2-7; D remains unclear. There are 16 residues in the CDR3. Germline V CDR1 and CDR2: SNHLY, FYNNEI. For the CDR3, the DNA is TGTGCCAGCAGCTCAGGTGGGCTAGAATTTTCCTACGAGCGGTACTTC. As protein: CASSSGGLEFSYERYF.

As DNA, the CDR3 is TGCGCCAGCAGTCGGGGACGATCCACAGATACGCAGTATTTT. Protein: CASSRGRSTDTQYF. The chain has TRBV5-1 and TRBJ2-3; either TRBD1 or TRBD2 may supply D (5 bases each). Trimming cost V 5 bases and J 2 bases, with 12 bases left between them. Germline CDR1 reads SGHRS; CDR2 reads YFSETQ. This CDR3 spans 14 amino acids.

This chain links TRBV29-1 with TRBJ1-5; D gene unclear. Looked up from germline, CDR1 is SQVTM and CDR2 is ANQGSEA. V shed 2 bases and J shed 2 bases, with 13 bases lying between them. The CDR3 loop spans 15 amino acids. The CDR3 coding sequence is TGCAGCGTTGAATTGGGTGTCGGGGGCAATCAGCCCCAGCATTTT. It encodes CSVELGVGGNQPQHF.

DNA of the CDR3: TGCAGTGCTTTACTGGGGGGGCGGCAGTTCTTC. It is translated as CSALLGGRQFF. The chain uses TRBV20-1 and TRBJ2-1, with D tentatively TRBD2 (7 bases). CDR3 size: 11 residues. Germline values: CDR1 DFQATT, CDR2 SNEGSKA (reference sequence). V lost 5 bases and J lost 12, with 14 bases in between.

The V call is TRBV27, the J call TRBJ1-3; maybe TRBD1 (6 bases). CDR3 length: 14 residues. Germline CDR1 reads MNHEY; CDR2 reads SMNVEV (reference sequence). Deletions cut 7 bases from V and 2 bases from J, with 12 bases between. The CDR3 bases are TGTGCCAGCAAATACACAGGGACTGGAAACACCATATATTTT. Translating it yields CASKYTGTGNTIYF.

The chain couples TRBV27 to TRBJ2-3; 7 bases match TRBD2. CDR1 and CDR2 from the germline V gene are MNHEY and SMNVEV (reference sequence). The CDR3 length is 17 residues. The J segment lost 0 bases and the V segment lost 0 bases, leaving 6 bases of the junction unmatched. CDR3 in DNA: TGTGCCAGCAGTTTATCGGGACTAATAACTAGCACAGATACGCAGTATTTT. This gives the protein CASSLSGLITSTDTQYF.

In this sample, this clone turned up a few times. The chain uses TRBV7-2 and TRBJ1-3, with unresolved D. Trimming removed 1 base from V and 4 bases from J, with 11 bases in between. CDR1 and CDR2 (germline): SGHTA, FQGNSA. This CDR3 spans 15 amino acids. The CDR3 bases are TGTGCCAGCAGCTTAGTATCGTCAACAGGAAACACCATATATTTT. Translation gives CASSLVSSTGNTIYF.

For the CDR3, the DNA is TGCGCCAGCAGCTTGGATCCCATCGGGGGCACTGAAGCTTTCTTT. Translation: CASSLDPIGGTEAFF. This chain joins TRBV5-1 and TRBJ1-1, with D perhaps TRBD1 (5 bases). Germline-derived CDR1 and CDR2 are SGHRS and YFSETQ. Trimming removed 0 bases at V and 4 bases at J, with 13 bases between. The CDR3 covers 15 residues.